The text below deals with one TCR beta chain. The data are from a study of blood T cell repertoires in COVID-19. Overall study context: Samples of COVID-19 (acute and convalescent) were obtained from the United States, Italy and Spain. Sources were T cells, B-cell-depleted T cells, or PBMCs; the material itself was cDNA or gDNA.

The V end was cut by 3 bases, the J end by 1 base, with 20 bases between. Germline V gene data show CDR1 as DFQATT and CDR2 as SNEGSKA (reference sequence). This CDR3 has 17 amino acids. Methods used by the authors: The authors estimated nucleated cell counts from reference gene primer amplification. Sequenced by immunoSEQ multiplex PCR; TCRdb stores in-frame clones only, minus some. For V, J and clone size, that table is used; D and trimming come from the DNA. The sample contains fewer than 250,000 clones, less than 85% of which appear only once. This clonotype was sampled from a woman aged 70-85 years with active or convalescent COVID-19. Sequenced sample: peripheral blood. This chain connects TRBV20-1 to TRBJ2-3; possible D gene TRBD1, 5 bases. As DNA, the CDR3 is TGCAGTGCTAGTTCTCGGGCCACCTTAGGGGGCACAGATACGCAGTATTTT. Its translation: CSASSRATLGGTDTQYF.